This T cell receptor (beta chain) was identified during a study of neurological immune-mediated disorders. The wider study: Multiple sclerosis patients (n ≈ 34) included roughly 30 with relapsing-remitting and 3 with secondary progressive disease.

Study-wide results and limits: Phylogenetic grouping assigned the repertoires of 18 of 34 multiple sclerosis patients to a single cluster of related CDR3 sequences. This cluster may be a repertoire-level signature.

The method for making cDNA was 5'RACE, and it used 10-nucleotide random UMIs. MiXCR, run by TCRdb on the 5' RACE reads, gives a single entry per CDR3 protein. The sample has tens of thousands of distinct CDR3 sequences, about 4.5% seen once. Ten or more counts support this clonotype. What it binds is unknown. This CDR3 is 12 amino acids long. V lost 2 bases, J lost 4 bases, and 6 bases lay in between. The V gene's germline CDR1 is MNHEY and CDR2 SVGAGI. Specified time point: longitudinal time-point 3. The gene calls are TRBV6-5 and TRBJ2-7; maybe TRBD1 (5 bases). This sequence was found in a woman aged 55-70 years with multiple sclerosis. Sample: PBMCs. DNA for the CDR3: TGTGCCAGCAGTTACGACAGATACGAGCAGTACTTC. Translating gives CASSYDRYEQYF.